The rows below give T cell receptor beta chains drawn from one sample of a study of blood T cell repertoires in COVID-19. The method was immunoSEQ multiplex PCR; TCRdb's version includes in-frame clones alone and lacks a portion of them. This sample has 100,000 to 150,000 clones; roughly 86% occur once, and the top ten carry approximately 4%. Material: peripheral blood. The receptors shown here come from a woman aged 60-75 years with acute or convalescent COVID-19. The CDR3 runs from the conserved cysteine through the conserved F or W. The order of the fields is J gene, V gene, D gene, clone size, CDR3 protein, CDR3 DNA. A D gene is named only where the DNA matches it firmly. Clone size is stated in some rows and not others, as once, few, many or a class when expanded.

TRBJ2-2 | TRBV10-2 | . | . | CASKGIRQGGELFF | TGCGCCAGCAAGGGGATCAGGCAAGGCGGGGAGCTGTTTTTT
TRBJ1-6 | TRBV19 | . | . | CASSKINNSPLHF | TGTGCCAGTAGTAAAATAAATAATTCACCCCTCCACTTT
TRBJ1-4 | TRBV2 | TRBD1 | . | CASGGTGIVEKLFF | TGTGCCAGCGGTGGGACAGGGATAGTTGAAAAACTGTTTTTT
TRBJ1-4 | TRBV9 | TRBD1 | . | CASSRTGANEKLFF | TGTGCCAGCAGCCGTACAGGGGCTAATGAAAAACTGTTTTTT
TRBJ1-1 | TRBV2 | . | . | CASSGWAEAFF | TGTGCCAGCAGCGGGTGGGCTGAAGCTTTCTTT
TRBJ1-3 | TRBV3-1/TRBV3-2 | . | . | CASSLGAAGSGNTIYF | TGTGCCAGCAGCCTAGGCGCGGCGGGCTCTGGAAACACCATATATTTT
TRBJ2-3 | TRBV7-3 | TRBD2 | . | CASSLYAGGNTDTQYF | TGTGCCAGCAGCTTATACGCGGGAGGGAACACAGATACGCAGTATTTT
TRBJ1-1 | TRBV28 | . | . | CASPPARSFNTEAFF | TGTGCCAGCCCCCCCGCGAGGAGTTTTAACACTGAAGCTTTCTTT
TRBJ2-1 | TRBV11-3 | . | . | CASTLGGAGVGNEQFF | TGTGCCAGCACCCTGGGGGGGGCGGGAGTAGGAAATGAGCAGTTCTTC
TRBJ2-2 | TRBV7-3 | . | few | CASSLMGQGTGELFF | TGTGCCAGCAGCTTAATGGGGCAGGGCACCGGGGAGCTGTTTTTT
TRBJ1-1 | TRBV5-1 | TRBD1 | . | CASSGGTGVVAFF | TGCGCCAGCAGCGGAGGGACAGGGGTGGTGGCTTTCTTT
TRBJ1-5 | TRBV6-5 | TRBD1 | . | CASSKGQPSNQPQHF | TGTGCCAGCAGCAAGGGACAGCCGAGCAATCAGCCCCAGCATTTT
TRBJ1-1 | TRBV25-1 | . | . | CASKTGMNTEAFF | TGTGCCAGCAAAACAGGGATGAACACTGAAGCTTTCTTT
TRBJ1-1 | TRBV27 | TRBD1 | . | CASSSRTGNTEAFF | TGTGCCAGCAGTTCCCGGACAGGGAACACTGAAGCTTTCTTT
TRBJ1-1 | TRBV5-1 | TRBD1 | . | CASSLTPTGLGTEAFF | TGCGCCAGCAGCTTGACCCCGACAGGGCTGGGGACTGAAGCTTTCTTT
TRBJ2-5 | TRBV2 | . | . | CASRGGQETQYF | TGTGCCAGCAGGGGAGGCCAAGAGACCCAGTACTTC
TRBJ2-7 | TRBV9 | TRBD2 | . | CARRGGSSYEQYF | TGTGCCCGGCGGGGCGGGAGCTCCTACGAGCAGTACTTC
TRBJ1-2 | TRBV18 | . | . | CASSPGAVFGGYTF | TGTGCCAGCTCACCAGGAGCGGTTTTTGGTGGCTACACCTTC
TRBJ1-4 | TRBV19 | . | . | CASSHSEKLFF | TGTGCCAGTAGTCACAGTGAAAAACTGTTTTTT
TRBJ1-4 | TRBV6-5 | . | . | CASSPRSGKLFF | TGTGCCAGCAGTCCCCGGTCCGGAAAACTGTTTTTT
TRBJ1-2 | TRBV28 | . | . | CASSSTSPRKGGNYGYTF | TGTGCCAGCAGTTCCACATCCCCCCGGAAGGGAGGGAACTATGGCTACACCTTC
TRBJ2-3 | TRBV20-1 | . | . | CSASPALTSTDTQYF | TGCAGTGCTAGTCCCGCCTTAACTAGCACAGATACGCAGTATTTT
TRBJ1-2 | TRBV5-6 | . | . | CASSDLGGSYGYTF | TGTGCCAGCAGTGACCTTGGAGGTAGCTATGGCTACACCTTC
TRBJ1-2 | TRBV27 | . | . | CASSLSGTHTYDRYTF | TGTGCCAGCAGTTTATCAGGGACACACACTTACGACCGCTACACCTTC
TRBJ1-4 | TRBV19 | TRBD1 | . | CASQAGGSLVEKLFF | TGTGCCTCACAGGCAGGGGGCTCTTTAGTTGAAAAACTGTTTTTT
TRBJ1-1 | TRBV18 | TRBD1 | . | CASSSGQGALNTEAFF | TGTGCCAGCTCATCAGGACAGGGGGCCCTTAACACTGAAGCTTTCTTT
TRBJ2-7 | TRBV7-3 | TRBD2 | . | CASSPLGLAGGPHLEQYF | TGTGCCAGCAGCCCTCTGGGACTAGCGGGAGGCCCCCATCTGGAGCAGTACTTC
TRBJ2-2 | TRBV4-2 | . | . | CASSQATGELFF | TGTGCCAGCAGCCAAGCAACCGGGGAGCTGTTTTTT
TRBJ1-1 | TRBV13 | TRBD1 | . | CASSSDREAWREAFF | TGTGCCAGCAGCTCCGACAGGGAAGCTTGGAGGGAAGCTTTCTTT
TRBJ2-1 | TRBV5-5 | TRBD2 | . | CASSILAGGGNEQFF | TGTGCCAGCAGTATACTAGCGGGAGGGGGTAATGAGCAGTTCTTC
TRBJ1-6 | TRBV9 | TRBD1 | . | CASSTGTAYNSPLHF | TGTGCCAGCAGCACCGGGACAGCTTATAATTCACCCCTCCACTTT
TRBJ2-1 | TRBV6-5 | TRBD1 | . | CASIRDRGGINEQFF | TGTGCCAGCATCCGGGACAGGGGGGGGATAAATGAGCAGTTCTTC
TRBJ1-5 | TRBV6-5 | . | . | CASSRGATTQPQHF | TGTGCCAGCAGTAGGGGCGCGACGACTCAGCCCCAGCATTTT
TRBJ2-1 | TRBV29-1 | . | . | CSVGVPLEEQFF | TGCAGCGTTGGAGTCCCATTAGAGGAGCAGTTCTTC
TRBJ1-1 | TRBV28 | . | once | CASSLNYAEAFF | TGTGCCAGCAGTTTAAATTACGCGGAAGCTTTCTTT
TRBJ2-1 | TRBV19 | TRBD2 | . | CASSPGTSGRILEQFF | TGTGCCAGTAGTCCAGGGACTAGCGGGAGAATCCTGGAGCAGTTCTTC
TRBJ1-1 | TRBV28 | . | . | CASSLAGELVRAFF | TGTGCCAGCAGTTTGGCAGGGGAGTTGGTTCGGGCTTTCTTT
TRBJ2-4 | TRBV5-1 | TRBD1 | once | CASSLDGQGEDIQYF | TGCGCCAGCAGCTTGGATGGACAGGGGGAGGACATTCAGTACTTC
TRBJ1-4 | TRBV6-5 | TRBD1 | few | CASIKTGVGEKLFF | TGTGCCAGCATTAAGACAGGGGTGGGTGAAAAACTGTTTTTT
TRBJ1-2 | TRBV6-2/TRBV6-3 | TRBD1 | . | CASSQQGSYGYTF | TGTGCCAGCAGCCAACAGGGGTCCTATGGCTACACCTTC
TRBJ1-2 | TRBV6-5 | TRBD1 | few | CASRNRGPNYGYTF | TGTGCCAGCAGAAACAGGGGGCCCAACTATGGCTACACCTTC
TRBJ1-2 | TRBV5-1 | . | . | CASSLWGSGYGYTF | TGCGCCAGCAGCTTGTGGGGAAGCGGCTATGGCTACACCTTC
TRBJ1-1 | TRBV3-1/TRBV3-2 | . | . | CASSQGGPSGAFF | TGTGCCAGCAGCCAAGGAGGGCCTAGTGGGGCTTTCTTT
TRBJ1-2 | TRBV3-1/TRBV3-2 | . | . | CASSHLYGYTF | TGTGCCAGCAGCCACCTCTATGGCTACACCTTC
TRBJ2-7 | TRBV3-1/TRBV3-2 | . | few | CASREQGGSNNEQYF | TGTGCCAGCAGGGAACAGGGCGGGTCGAACAACGAGCAGTACTTC
TRBJ2-7 | TRBV28 | TRBD1 | . | CASNPPGTVREQYF | TGTGCCAGCAATCCCCCCGGGACAGTCCGGGAGCAGTACTTC
TRBJ1-6 | TRBV3-1/TRBV3-2 | . | . | CASSPKPGGAPLHF | TGTGCCAGCAGCCCCAAGCCGGGGGGGGCACCCCTCCACTTT
TRBJ1-1 | TRBV4-2 | . | . | CASSQDTQTEAFF | TGTGCCAGCAGCCAAGATACACAGACTGAAGCTTTCTTT
TRBJ2-3 | TRBV27 | TRBD2 | . | CASSSRFLAGSTDTQYF | TGTGCCAGCAGTTCTCGTTTTCTAGCGGGCAGCACAGATACGCAGTATTTT
TRBJ1-1 | TRBV6-1 | . | . | CASSDGGSPAEAFF | TGTGCCAGCAGTGACGGGGGGTCTCCCGCTGAAGCTTTCTTT
TRBJ1-1 | TRBV15 | TRBD1 | . | CATSPGDRGPSTEAFF | TGTGCCACCAGCCCTGGCGACAGGGGGCCGAGCACTGAAGCTTTCTTT
TRBJ2-7 | TRBV6-5 | TRBD2 | . | CASSPTSGNYEQYF | TGTGCCAGCAGTCCCACTAGCGGGAACTACGAGCAGTACTTC
TRBJ2-2 | TRBV29-1 | TRBD2 | . | CSAMGLAGALGELFF | TGCAGCGCGATGGGACTAGCGGGAGCCCTCGGGGAGCTGTTTTTT
TRBJ2-1 | TRBV2 | TRBD1 | . | CASSARQGRSYNEQFF | TGTGCCAGCAGCGCTCGACAGGGGCGTTCCTACAATGAGCAGTTCTTC
TRBJ1-1 | TRBV11-3 | TRBD1 | . | CASSLRQGRTEAFF | TGTGCCAGCAGCCTTCGACAGGGACGCACTGAAGCTTTCTTT
TRBJ2-3 | TRBV4-1 | TRBD2 | . | CASSHRSSKTSVSTDTQYF | TGCGCCAGCAGCCACCGGTCGAGTAAAACTAGCGTTAGCACAGATACGCAGTATTTT
TRBJ1-1 | TRBV5-1 | TRBD1 | . | CASRPGQGAINTEAFF | TGCGCCAGCAGACCTGGACAGGGGGCGATAAACACTGAAGCTTTCTTT
TRBJ2-5 | TRBV28 | TRBD1 | . | CASRTYRGPQETQYF | TGTGCCAGCAGGACCTACAGGGGACCCCAAGAGACCCAGTACTTC